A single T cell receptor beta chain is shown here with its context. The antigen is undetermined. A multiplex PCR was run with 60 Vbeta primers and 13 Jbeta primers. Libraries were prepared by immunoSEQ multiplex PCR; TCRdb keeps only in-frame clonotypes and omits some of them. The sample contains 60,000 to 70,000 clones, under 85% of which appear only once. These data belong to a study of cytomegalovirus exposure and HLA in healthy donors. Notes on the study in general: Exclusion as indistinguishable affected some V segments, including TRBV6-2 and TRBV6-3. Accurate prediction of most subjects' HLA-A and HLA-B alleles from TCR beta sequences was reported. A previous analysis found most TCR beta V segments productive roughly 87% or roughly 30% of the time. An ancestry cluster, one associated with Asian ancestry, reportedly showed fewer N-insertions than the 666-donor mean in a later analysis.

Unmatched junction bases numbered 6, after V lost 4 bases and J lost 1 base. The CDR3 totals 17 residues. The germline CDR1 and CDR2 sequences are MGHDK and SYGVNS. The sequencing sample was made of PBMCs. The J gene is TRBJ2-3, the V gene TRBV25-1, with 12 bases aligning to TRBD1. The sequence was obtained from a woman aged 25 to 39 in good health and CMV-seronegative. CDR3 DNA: TGTGCCAGCAGTGGGGACAGGGGGCGGGAGGGCACAGATACGCAGTATTTT. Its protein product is CASSGDRGREGTDTQYF.